What follows are 15 T cell receptor beta chains derived from one specimen sequenced in a study of blood T cell repertoires in COVID-19 (dated by TCRdb to the early 2020s). To prepare the library, the immunoSEQ multiplex PCR assay was applied. TCRdb limited this immuneACCESS table to in-frame rearrangements with V and J called. A share of clones is missing; checked studies link under half to unresolved V genes, and the rest is unexplained. The sample records approximately 210,000 clones, under 90% of which are singletons. 3.6% of the sample belongs to the ten largest clones. Specimen: peripheral blood. All receptors derive from an elderly woman with acute or convalescent COVID-19.

The V call is TRBV7-9, the J call TRBJ2-1, with 10 bases lining up with TRBD1. Trimming cost V 4 bases and J 7 bases; bases outside gene matches: 13. Germline V gene sequence: CDR1 SEHNR, CDR2 FQNEAQ (reference sequence). The CDR3 runs 17 residues. CDR3: CASSSATGGRSRNEQFF. The CDR3 DNA reads TGTGCCAGCAGCTCTGCGACAGGGGGCAGGTCAAGGAATGAGCAGTTCTTC.

V is TRBV6-6 and J is TRBJ1-5, with 10 bases fitting TRBD1. The CDR3 consists of 15 residues. V shed 2 bases and J 7 bases; nucleotides not matched to a gene: 5. Per germline, CDR1 MNHNY and CDR2 SVGAGI (reference sequence). Here the CDR3 DNA reads TGTGCCAGCAGTTACCCGACAGGGGGCGTCCAGCCCCAGCATTTT. This sequence encodes CASSYPTGGVQPQHF.

The chain employs TRBV4-3 and TRBJ2-7; 7 bases fit TRBD2. Germline V CDR1 and CDR2: LGHNA, YSLEER. This CDR3 spans 16 amino acids. Trimming removed 0 bases from V and 2 bases from J; junction bases left unmatched: 7. The CDR3 protein is CASSQDKGGSPYEQYF. The CDR3 DNA reads TGCGCCAGCAGCCAAGATAAGGGCGGGAGCCCCTACGAGCAGTACTTC.

The gene calls are TRBV5-1 and TRBJ1-1; D not resolved. Trimming left V 3 bases short and J 4 bases short, with 4 bases between. CDR3 length equals 11 residues. CDR1 and CDR2 (germline): SGHRS, YFSETQ. In nucleotides, the CDR3 is TGCGCCAGCAGCTCATCCACTGAAGCTTTCTTT. Protein: CASSSSTEAFF.

The V gene is TRBV3-1 (or the pseudogene TRBV3-2), the J gene TRBJ2-2, with TRBD1 as a possible D gene (5 bases). The ends were cut back, 10 bases at V and 4 bases at J, with 22 bases in the middle. The V gene's germline CDR1 is LGHDT and CDR2 YNNKEL (reference sequence). The CDR3 contains 16 residues. CDR3 sequence reads: CATSLGRQRATGELFF. The CDR3 DNA is TGTGCCACGAGTCTAGGACGACAGCGTGCCACCGGGGAGCTGTTTTTT.

V usage is TRBV29-1 and J usage is TRBJ1-1; 9 nucleotides match TRBD1. Germline loops: CDR1 SQVTM, CDR2 ANQGSEA. Trimming removed 4 bases from V and 5 bases from J; junction bases left unmatched: 5. This CDR3 is built from 13 residues. The CDR3 reads CSVVGTGWTEAFF. As DNA, the CDR3 is TGCAGCGTTGTAGGGACAGGGTGGACTGAAGCTTTCTTT.

This clone was seen only a few times. The chain recombines TRBV9 with TRBJ2-5, with D hard to call. This CDR3 is built from 9 residues. V was pared by 7 bases and J by 5 bases, with 3 bases between. Germline values: CDR1 SGDLS, CDR2 YYNGEE. The DNA of the CDR3 is TGTGCCAGCGGCGAGACCCAGTACTTC. Translating it yields CASGETQYF. The variable domain in full, with the rest retrieved from reference TRBV9 and TRBJ2-5, is DSGVTQTPKHLITATGQRVTLRCSPRSGDLSVYWYQQSLDQGLQFLIQYYNGEERAKGNILERFSAQQFPDLHSELNLSSLELGDSALYFCASGETQYFGPGTRLLVL.

The J gene is TRBJ1-5, the V gene TRBV19; the D is unclear. There are 12 residues in the CDR3. V lost 8 bases, J lost 4 bases, and 9 bases lay in between. Germline V gene lookup returns CDR1 LNHDA and CDR2 SQIVND (reference sequence). The CDR3 sequence: CASANHNQPQHF. CDR3 nucleotide sequence: TGTGCCAGTGCTAACCATAATCAGCCCCAGCATTTT. The full variable domain, completed using reference TRBV19 and TRBJ1-5, is DGGITQSPKYLFRKEGQNVTLSCEQNLNHDAMYWYRQDPGQGLRLIYYSQIVNDFQKGDIAEGYSVSREKKESFPLTVTSAQKNPTAFYLCASANHNQPQHFGDGTRLSIL.

The chain couples TRBV11-2 to TRBJ2-1; D possibly corresponds to TRBD2 (5 bases). Trimming took 1 base from V and 0 from J, leaving 19 bases between them. Germline values: CDR1 SGHAT, CDR2 FQNNGV. The CDR3 has 19 amino acids. The CDR3 nucleotides read TGTGCCAGCAGCTTAGGAGGGCTGAATAGGTTGAGCTCCTACAATGAGCAGTTCTTC. The encoded protein is CASSLGGLNRLSSYNEQFF.

The rearrangement uses TRBV28 and TRBJ1-1; no clear D gene. This CDR3 is built from 13 residues. From germline, CDR1 is MDHEN and CDR2 SYDVKM. With 8 bases removed from V and 10 bases from J, the gap between germline ends came to 20 bases. The CDR3 sequence is CASRTSEAGGAFF. For the CDR3, the DNA is TGTGCCAGCCGTACATCAGAGGCCGGTGGAGCTTTCTTT.

This rearrangement joins TRBV6-6 to TRBJ1-2, with D possibly TRBD1 on 6 matching bases. Looked up from germline, CDR1 is MNHNY and CDR2 is SVGAGI (reference sequence). Deletions cut 5 bases from V and 5 bases from J, with 27 bases between. The CDR3 spans 18 residues. The CDR3 loop reads CASSPRGNQGPPRYGYTF. CDR3 DNA: TGTGCCAGCAGTCCCAGGGGAAACCAGGGTCCCCCCCGATATGGCTACACCTTC.

The chain carries TRBV20-1 and TRBJ1-4; 7 positions agree with TRBD1. CDR1 DFQATT and CDR2 SNEGSKA come from the germline V gene (reference sequence). The length of the CDR3 is 11 residues. After removal of 2 bases from V and 13 bases from J, the junction contained 4 bases not matched to a gene. DNA for the CDR3: TGCAGTGCTAGAACAGGGGAGGTACTGTTTTTT. Residues: CSARTGEVLFF.

The chain carries TRBV7-2 and TRBJ2-3; 8 bases map to TRBD2. Trimming at V came to 5 bases and at J to 4 bases, leaving 8 bases not matched to a gene. The CDR3 is 15 amino acids. Germline V gives CDR1 SGHTA, CDR2 FQGNSA. The CDR3 DNA sequence: TGTGCCAGCAGCCTCAGGACTAGCTCAGCAGATACGCAGTATTTT. Translating gives CASSLRTSSADTQYF.

V is TRBV9 and J is TRBJ1-4; TRBD1 is a possible D gene (6 bases). From germline, CDR1 is SGDLS and CDR2 YYNGEE. The CDR3 has 17 residues. Deletions cut 0 bases from V and 7 bases from J, with 19 bases between. The CDR3 sequence: CASSVGRGTGYGEKLFF. The CDR3 nucleotides are TGTGCCAGCAGCGTAGGCAGGGGCACAGGGTATGGTGAAAAACTGTTTTTT. Combining the CDR3 with reference TRBV9 and TRBJ1-4 gives the whole variable domain DSGVTQTPKHLITATGQRVTLRCSPRSGDLSVYWYQQSLDQGLQFLIQYYNGEERAKGNILERFSAQQFPDLHSELNLSSLELGDSALYFCASSVGRGTGYGEKLFFGSGTQLSVL.

The rearrangement links TRBV28 to TRBJ1-2; no definite D call. Germline CDR1 is MDHEN and CDR2 is SYDVKM. The CDR3 length is 13 residues. The V gene lost 6 bases and the J gene lost 7 bases, with 15 bases spanning the gap. CDR3 residues: CASRAGRVGGYTF. The CDR3 nucleotides are TGTGCCAGCAGAGCCGGGAGGGTAGGTGGCTACACCTTC.